The 17 T cell receptor beta chains reported below all come from one sample, sequenced in a study of blood T cell repertoires in COVID-19. Here immunoSEQ multiplex PCR was the method, and the copy in TCRdb shows in-frame clones only, minus some. This sample has roughly 340,000 clones, with about 88% found just once. Sequenced input: peripheral blood. These receptors originate from a woman aged 70-85 years with COVID-19, enrolled during active disease.

Of note for this clone: Other nucleotide sequences in the sample specify the same CDR3. V is TRBV18 and J is TRBJ1-6; 9 nucleotides align to TRBD1. Trimming at V came to 3 bases and at J to 7 bases, leaving 4 bases not matched to a gene. The CDR3 is 15 residues long. CDR1 is KGHSH and CDR2 is LQKENI in the germline V gene. CDR3 bases: TGTGCCAGCTCACCTACGGGACAGGGAAATTCACCCCTCCACTTT. Translated, it gives CASSPTGQGNSPLHF. The whole variable domain, filled in from reference TRBV18 and TRBJ1-6, reads NAGVMQNPRHLVRRRGQEARLRCSPMKGHSHVYWYRQLPEEGLKFMVYLQKENIIDESGMPKERFSAEFPKEGPSILRIQQVVRGDSAAYFCASSPTGQGNSPLHFGNGTRLTVT.

The V call is TRBV3-1 (or the pseudogene TRBV3-2), the J call TRBJ2-2; 7 bases align to TRBD2. The CDR3 has 14 amino acids. V lost 5 bases to trimming and J lost 3 bases; unmatched junction nucleotides: 3. Germline V CDR1 and CDR2: LGHDT, YNNKEL (reference sequence). CDR3 nucleotides: TGTGCCAGCAGCACCAGCGGGGACACCGGGGAGCTGTTTTTT. This sequence encodes CASSTSGDTGELFF.

The rearrangement joins TRBV7-7 to TRBJ2-5; TRBD1 might be the D (6 bases). There are 15 residues in the CDR3. Germline V gene data show CDR1 as SSHAT and CDR2 as FNYEAQ (reference sequence). V lost 5 bases and J lost 5, with 18 bases in between. The CDR3 DNA follows: TGTGCCAGCAGCCATACAGGGCTCACGGGCGAGACCCAGTACTTC. This translates into CASSHTGLTGETQYF.

For this clone: A read error may produce the germline difference seen at one junction end. The CDR3 loop reads CGGLGLGGGEKLFF. In DNA form, the CDR3 reads TGCGGGGGATTGGGGTTGGGAGGAGGGGAAAAACTGTTTTTT. This chain uses TRBV30 with TRBJ1-4; possibly TRBD1 for D (5 bases). The CDR3 spans 14 residues. Germline loops: CDR1 GTSNPN, CDR2 SVGIG (reference sequence).

The V and J genes are TRBV18 and TRBJ1-2; 9 bases are shared with TRBD1. CDR3 length equals 14 residues. J was trimmed by 5 bases and V by 5 bases; bases with no gene match: 6. Germline V lookup: CDR1 KGHSH, CDR2 LQKENI. The CDR3 loop reads CASSSGQGRYGYTF. The DNA of the CDR3 is TGTGCCAGCTCATCCGGACAGGGGCGGTATGGCTACACCTTC.

The gene calls are TRBV5-1 and TRBJ2-1; the match to TRBD2 covers 9 bases. Germline CDR1 and CDR2: SGHRS and YFSETQ. The junction had 10 bases not matched to a gene; V was cut back by 0 bases and J by 9 bases. This CDR3 has 16 amino acids. CDR3 residues: CASSLEPAGGLSEQFF. DNA for the CDR3: TGCGCCAGCAGCTTGGAGCCAGCGGGGGGACTAAGTGAGCAGTTCTTC.

V gene TRBV12-5 combines with J gene TRBJ1-1, with no clear D. Germline CDR1 LGHNT, CDR2 FRNRAP. The CDR3 covers 13 residues. V lost 5 bases, J lost 0 bases, and 7 bases lay in between. The CDR3 nucleotides are TGTGCTAGTGGTCTCCAGATGAACACTGAAGCTTTCTTT. This translates into CASGLQMNTEAFF.

This chain uses TRBV4-1 with TRBJ1-5; TRBD1 might be the D (5 bases). Trimming removed 0 bases at V and 0 bases at J, with 9 bases between. Germline values: CDR1 MGHRA, CDR2 YSYEKL. This CDR3 contains 16 residues. The CDR3 coding sequence is TGCGCCAGCAGCCAAGAGACGGGGGATAGCAATCAGCCCCAGCATTTT. Amino acids: CASSQETGDSNQPQHF.

The chain links TRBV27 to TRBJ2-2, with D tentatively TRBD2 (5 bases). V dropped 5 bases and J dropped 1 base, with 8 bases sitting between them. CDR3 length: 14 amino acids. Germline-derived CDR1 and CDR2 are MNHEY and SMNVEV (reference sequence). CDR3 DNA sequence: TGTGCCAGCAGTATGGCGGGGAACACCGGGGAGCTGTTTTTT. As protein: CASSMAGNTGELFF.

This sequence joins TRBV2 and TRBJ2-5; TRBD2 matches at 10 bases. The CDR3 loop spans 15 amino acids. Germline-derived CDR1 and CDR2 are SNHLY and FYNNEI. V shed 8 bases and J 5 bases; nucleotides not matched to a gene: 11. CDR3 DNA: TGTGCCAGCGCGAGCGGGGGGGCTGGTGGTGAGACCCAGTACTTC. As protein: CASASGGAGGETQYF.

This chain links TRBV19 with TRBJ2-5, with 12 nucleotides matching TRBD1. Per germline, CDR1 LNHDA and CDR2 SQIVND (reference sequence). CDR3 length: 14 amino acids. V was clipped by 5 bases and J by 6 bases; unmatched bases: 4. The CDR3 is CASSLGTGGKTQYF. For the CDR3, the DNA is TGTGCCAGTAGTCTCGGGACAGGGGGCAAGACCCAGTACTTC.

This clone was picked up a small number of times. The J gene is TRBJ1-3, the V gene TRBV6-6; maybe TRBD1 (5 bases). Germline CDR1 reads MNHNY; CDR2 reads SVGAGI (reference sequence). CDR3 length: 16 residues. V lost 0 bases and J 0 bases, leaving 9 bases between the germline ends. CDR3 nucleotides: TGTGCCAGCAGTTACTCTCCCGACAGCTCTGGAAACACCATATATTTT. Translated, it gives CASSYSPDSSGNTIYF.

This chain uses TRBV19 with TRBJ2-1; TRBD2 matches 7 bases. Germline lookup yields CDR1 LNHDA and CDR2 SQIVND (reference sequence). Trimming removed 3 bases from V and 10 bases from J; junction bases left unmatched: 6. The CDR3 is made up of 13 amino acids. The DNA of the CDR3 is TGTGCCAGTAGTATCAAACTAGCGCAGGAGCAGTTCTTC. Translating gives CASSIKLAQEQFF.

The chain is built from TRBV29-1 and TRBJ2-1; D gene ambiguous. Germline V CDR1 and CDR2: SQVTM, ANQGSEA. Trimming took off 2 bases at V and 4 bases at J, with 6 bases between the two ends. The CDR3 runs to 12 residues. The CDR3, as DNA: TGCAGCGTTGAATTCAGTTACAATGAGCAGTTCTTC. Residues: CSVEFSYNEQFF.

The chain carries TRBV7-9 and TRBJ2-5, with D perhaps TRBD1 (7 bases). Germline V lookup: CDR1 SEHNR, CDR2 FQNEAQ (reference sequence). The CDR3 is 15 residues long. V was clipped by 1 base and J by 4 bases, with 13 bases between them. CDR3 protein: CASSLVQGGRETQYF. The CDR3 DNA sequence: TGTGCCAGCAGCTTAGTCCAGGGGGGTCGAGAGACCCAGTACTTC.

The genes are TRBV27 and TRBJ1-4, with D maybe TRBD1 (6 bases). The CDR3 covers 15 residues. Germline values: CDR1 MNHEY, CDR2 SMNVEV (reference sequence). Between the trimmed V and J ends, which lost 3 bases and 6 bases, there was a span of 14 bases. The CDR3 loop is CASSFLRGADEKLFF. The CDR3 DNA reads TGTGCCAGCAGTTTCCTTCGGGGGGCGGATGAAAAACTGTTTTTT.

The chain recombines TRBV5-8 with TRBJ1-2, with 7 positions matching TRBD1. This CDR3 contains 14 residues. CDR1 is SGHTS, CDR2 YDEGEE, per germline. J was trimmed by 4 bases and V by 2 bases; bases with no gene match: 5. CDR3 DNA sequence: TGTGCCAGCAGCTTTAAACAGGGGAGCTATGGCTACACCTTC. The encoded protein is CASSFKQGSYGYTF.